Each of the 31 T cell receptor beta chains below was sequenced from the same sample in a study of blood T cell repertoires in COVID-19. The protocol was immunoSEQ multiplex PCR, while the TCRdb copy is restricted to in-frame clones and leaves out a portion. The table records more than 65,000 clones, 84% of them present only once. Input material: peripheral blood. The source is a human donor in a cohort sampled during active COVID-19.

This chain links TRBV11-2 with TRBJ2-5; 10 bases fit TRBD2. CDR3 length equals 18 residues. CDR1 SGHAT and CDR2 FQNNGV come from the germline V gene. V shed 4 bases, J shed 9 bases, and the junction held 20 bases outside the gene matches. The CDR3 is CASSSRAGASGGPVSQYF. In DNA, the CDR3 is TGTGCCAGCAGCTCCCGAGCGGGGGCTAGCGGGGGCCCGGTGTCCCAGTACTTC.

This clone occurred a few times. This chain links TRBV2 with TRBJ2-2; perhaps TRBD1 as D (6 bases). The V end lost 6 bases, the J end lost 2 bases, and 13 bases lay between the germline ends. The CDR3 has 15 amino acids. Per germline, CDR1 SNHLY and CDR2 FYNNEI. CDR3 protein: CASRAGTPNTGELFF. Written as DNA, the CDR3 is TGTGCCAGCAGGGCAGGGACACCAAACACCGGGGAGCTGTTTTTT.

This rearrangement joins TRBV5-4 to TRBJ1-5, with D maybe TRBD1 (5 bases). The CDR3 consists of 20 residues. Germline CDR1 and CDR2: SGHNT and YYREEE (reference sequence). The V gene lost 4 bases and the J gene lost 1 base, with 27 bases spanning the gap. This CDR3 is CASSPGAGSGILWSNQPQHF. CDR3 nucleotide sequence: TGTGCCAGCAGCCCTGGGGCAGGGTCGGGTATACTTTGGAGCAATCAGCCCCAGCATTTT.

V and J are TRBV7-8 and TRBJ2-7; 9 positions agree with TRBD2. Germline CDR1 SGHVS, CDR2 FQNEAQ. The CDR3 consists of 17 residues. Unmatched junction bases numbered 13, after V lost 7 bases and J lost 0 bases. CDR3 amino acids: CASTSGSGGSFSYEQYF. CDR3 sequence (DNA): TGTGCCAGCACCTCGGGAAGCGGGGGGTCCTTCTCCTACGAGCAGTACTTC.

The V call is TRBV5-4, the J call TRBJ1-2; 8 positions agree with TRBD1. This CDR3 is built from 16 residues. The germline gives CDR1 SGHNT, CDR2 YYREEE (reference sequence). J gave up 4 bases and V 0 bases, and 8 bases lay outside the gene matches. CDR3 region: CASSLGADRGAYGYTF. The CDR3 bases are TGTGCCAGCAGCTTGGGTGCCGACAGGGGTGCCTATGGCTACACCTTC.

The J gene is TRBJ1-4, the V gene TRBV9; D is possibly TRBD1 (5 bases). The CDR3 covers 15 residues. CDR1 and CDR2 (germline): SGDLS, YYNGEE. V was pared by 2 bases and J by 8 bases, with 16 bases between. CDR3 region: CASSVGQGGTEKLFF. DNA for the CDR3: TGTGCCAGCAGCGTTGGCCAGGGTGGAACCGAAAAACTGTTTTTT.

The J gene is TRBJ2-1, the V gene TRBV7-2, with 8 nucleotides matching TRBD1. Germline CDR1 is SGHTA and CDR2 is FQGNSA. This CDR3 contains 13 residues. Trimming took 5 bases from V and 9 from J; bases not matched to a gene: 6. CDR3 region: CASSTRGPSEQFF. The CDR3, as DNA: TGTGCCAGCAGCACCAGGGGGCCAAGTGAGCAGTTCTTC.

This chain uses TRBV28 with TRBJ2-5; TRBD1 might be the D (6 bases). Trimming shortened V by 7 bases and J by 2 bases, and 11 bases separated the two germline ends. The CDR3 has 13 residues. Per the germline V gene, CDR1 is MDHEN and CDR2 is SYDVKM. Here the CDR3 reads CASTPGVQETQYF. The CDR3 region has the DNA TGTGCCAGCACCCCAGGGGTACAAGAGACCCAGTACTTC.

In this sample, this clone turned up once. The genes are TRBV2 and TRBJ2-5; 9 nucleotides match TRBD1. This CDR3 is 13 amino acids long. Trimming took 6 bases from V and 3 from J; bases not matched to a gene: 2. Germline assignment: CDR1 SNHLY and CDR2 FYNNEI. CDR3 loop: CASSRDREETQYF. The CDR3 bases are TGTGCCAGCAGCCGGGACAGGGAAGAGACCCAGTACTTC.

The chain links TRBV6-5 to TRBJ2-5; TRBD2 matches 9 bases. Germline CDR1 MNHEY, CDR2 SVGAGI. The CDR3 consists of 15 residues. The V and J ends lost 7 bases and 1 base, in that order; junction bases with no gene match: 7. The CDR3 DNA is TGTGCCAGCACCGGACAGCGGGGGGTCCAAGAGACCCAGTACTTC. Translation gives CASTGQRGVQETQYF.

The chain carries TRBV5-1 and TRBJ2-7, with 7 bases matching TRBD2. Looked up from germline, CDR1 is SGHRS and CDR2 is YFSETQ. The junction had 4 bases not matched to a gene; V was cut back by 2 bases and J by 2 bases. This CDR3 is built from 14 residues. The CDR3, as DNA: TGCGCCAGCAGCTTCGGAGGGAGGGCCTACGAGCAGTACTTC. As protein: CASSFGGRAYEQYF.

J is TRBJ2-5 and V is TRBV7-3, with TRBD2 matching 11 bases. Germline V CDR1 and CDR2: SGHTA, FQGTGA. CDR3 length: 15 amino acids. V shed 5 bases and J 5 bases; nucleotides not matched to a gene: 7. This CDR3 is CASSPTSGSRETQYF. DNA for the CDR3: TGTGCCAGCAGCCCAACTAGCGGGAGTCGGGAGACCCAGTACTTC.

The chain uses TRBV5-1 and TRBJ1-2; 8 nucleotides match TRBD1. Trimming took 4 bases from V and 5 from J; bases not matched to a gene: 13. The CDR3 loop spans 16 amino acids. CDR1 and CDR2 from the germline V gene are SGHRS and YFSETQ. CDR3 in amino acids: CASSPLGGQEVYGYTF. CDR3 nucleotide sequence: TGCGCCAGCAGCCCCCTAGGGGGACAGGAGGTTTATGGCTACACCTTC.

The genes are TRBV15 and TRBJ1-2; D is undetermined. V gave up 5 bases and J gave up 5 bases, with 9 bases separating them. The CDR3 length is 12 residues. Germline V gene data show CDR1 as LNHNV and CDR2 as YYDKDF (reference sequence). CDR3 sequence reads: CATSRERYGYTF. In DNA form, the CDR3 reads TGTGCCACCAGCCGGGAGCGGTATGGCTACACCTTC.

The chain recombines TRBV19 with TRBJ1-2; D gene ambiguous. CDR3 length equals 15 residues. Trimming removed 1 base at V and 2 bases at J, with 11 bases between. The germline V gene encodes CDR1 LNHDA and CDR2 SQIVND (reference sequence). CDR3 in amino acids: CASSIAPGANYGYTF. CDR3 sequence (DNA): TGTGCCAGTAGTATAGCCCCGGGAGCGAACTATGGCTACACCTTC.

This sequence joins TRBV28 and TRBJ2-3; 13 bases map to TRBD2. The CDR3 is 14 residues long. The germline gives CDR1 MDHEN, CDR2 SYDVKM. Losses at the gene ends were 6 bases for V and 12 bases for J; bases not matched to a gene: 9. The CDR3 DNA follows: TGTGCCAGCAGCCCGGGACAGGGACTAGCGGGACAGTATTTT. It codes for CASSPGQGLAGQYF. The whole variable domain, filled in from reference TRBV28 and TRBJ2-3, reads DVKVTQSSRYLVKRTGEKVFLECVQDMDHENMFWYRQDPGLGLRLIYFSYDVKMKEKGDIPEGYSVSREKKERFSLILESASTNQTSMYLCASSPGQGLAGQYFGPGTRLTVL.

The rearrangement joins TRBV7-9 to TRBJ2-7; D might be TRBD1 (5 bases). In germline, CDR1 is SEHNR, CDR2 FQNEAQ (reference sequence). The CDR3 has 14 residues. V lost 3 bases to trimming and J lost 6 bases, with 15 bases between them. The CDR3: CASSFGIRDSEQYF. As DNA, the CDR3 is TGTGCCAGCAGCTTTGGTATCAGGGATAGCGAGCAGTACTTC.

The chain employs TRBV7-9 and TRBJ2-6; 7 bases line up with TRBD1. Looked up from germline, CDR1 is SEHNR and CDR2 is FQNEAQ (reference sequence). The CDR3 is made up of 17 amino acids. The V and J ends lost 1 base and 8 bases, in that order; junction bases with no gene match: 11. The DNA of the CDR3 is TGTGCCAGCAGCTTAGGACAGGGACGAGTAAAGTCCAACGTCCTGACTTTC. Translated: CASSLGQGRVKSNVLTF.

The chain carries TRBV13 and TRBJ2-1; TRBD2 aligns across 7 bases. The CDR3 is made up of 16 amino acids. The germline V gene has CDR1 PRHDT and CDR2 FYEKMQ (reference sequence). Germline trimming cut 4 bases from V and 2 bases from J; bases unmatched to any gene: 8. The CDR3 region is CASSSSGGVPYNEQFF. CDR3 nucleotides: TGTGCCAGCAGCTCCTCTGGGGGGGTGCCCTACAATGAGCAGTTCTTC.

The gene calls are TRBV5-5 and TRBJ2-3, with TRBD1 matching over 7 bases. CDR3 length: 14 amino acids. The V and J ends lost 4 bases and 2 bases, in that order; junction bases with no gene match: 4. Germline V gene lookup returns CDR1 SGHKS and CDR2 YYEKEE (reference sequence). The CDR3 here is CASSRQGHTDTQYF. For the CDR3, the DNA is TGTGCCAGCAGCAGACAGGGCCACACAGATACGCAGTATTTT.

This chain links TRBV10-2 with TRBJ1-2, with D possibly matching TRBD1 (5 bases). CDR1 and CDR2 from the germline V gene are WSHSY and SAAADI. The V end was cut by 8 bases, the J end by 3 bases, with 13 bases between. The CDR3 is 13 amino acids. The chain's CDR3 is CASGAGGDYGYTF. The CDR3 bases are TGCGCCAGCGGGGCCGGGGGAGACTATGGCTACACCTTC.

This clone came up a few times. The chain uses TRBV28 and TRBJ1-1, with a tentative D call TRBD1 (5 bases). V was clipped by 1 base and J by 1 base, with 7 bases between them. The CDR3 has 14 residues. Germline loops: CDR1 MDHEN, CDR2 SYDVKM. The CDR3 loop reads CASSLLGGNTEAFF. Here the CDR3 DNA reads TGTGCCAGCAGTTTATTGGGGGGGAACACTGAAGCTTTCTTT.

The rearrangement uses TRBV6-5 and TRBJ2-7, with 8 bases matching TRBD1. The CDR3 is 14 residues long. V gave up 4 bases and J gave up 3 bases; unmatched junction bases: 5. Germline loops: CDR1 MNHEY, CDR2 SVGAGI. In nucleotides, the CDR3 is TGTGCCAGCAGTTCTCCGGGACAGGACTACGAGCAGTACTTC. As protein: CASSSPGQDYEQYF.

The chain has TRBV9 and TRBJ2-3, with 9 bases aligning to TRBD2. The CDR3 runs 15 residues. With V trimmed by 1 base and J by 3 bases, 3 bases remained unmatched. CDR1 SGDLS and CDR2 YYNGEE come from the germline V gene. CDR3 DNA sequence: TGTGCCAGCAGCGTAAGGCGGGAGGGGACAGATACGCAGTATTTT. Amino acids: CASSVRREGTDTQYF.

The rearrangement joins TRBV5-1 to TRBJ2-2, with TRBD1 as a possible D gene (6 bases). The CDR3 extends over 16 amino acids. V was pared by 4 bases and J by 0 bases, with 13 bases between. CDR1 SGHRS and CDR2 YFSETQ come from the germline V gene. CDR3 DNA: TGCGCCAGCAGCCGCCAGACAGGCACGAACACCGGGGAGCTGTTTTTT. Its protein product is CASSRQTGTNTGELFF.

V gene TRBV19 combines with J gene TRBJ1-1, with no clear D. Germline CDR1 LNHDA, CDR2 SQIVND (reference sequence). Trimming removed 1 base at V and 3 bases at J, with 12 bases between. The CDR3 covers 15 residues. Here the CDR3 DNA reads TGTGCCAGTAGTATAGGAGGAAGAGAGGACACTGAAGCTTTCTTT. Encoded protein: CASSIGGREDTEAFF.

The rearrangement links TRBV5-6 to TRBJ1-1; D is perhaps TRBD1 (6 bases). The V and J ends lost 1 base and 4 bases respectively, with 23 bases between them. The germline gives CDR1 SGHDT, CDR2 YYEEEE. The CDR3 runs 18 residues. The CDR3 DNA reads as TGTGCCAGCAGCTTGAAAGGGGCCGCCCGGGACAAAATCACTGAAGCTTTCTTT. It specifies CASSLKGAARDKITEAFF.

This chain connects TRBV19 to TRBJ2-5, with D possibly being TRBD2 (7 bases). Germline V gene sequence: CDR1 LNHDA, CDR2 SQIVND (reference sequence). The CDR3 spans 15 residues. V dropped 2 bases and J dropped 2 bases, with 12 bases sitting between them. The CDR3 bases are TGTGCCAGTAGTATAAGGGGGGGGAGACAAGAGACCCAGTACTTC. It yields the protein CASSIRGGRQETQYF.

The chain joins TRBV9 to TRBJ1-6; 7 nucleotides agree with TRBD1. Germline CDR1 and CDR2: SGDLS and YYNGEE. V was clipped by 4 bases and J by 14 bases; unmatched bases: 9. This CDR3 has 13 amino acids. The CDR3 here is CASSSRDSSTLHF. The CDR3 region has the DNA TGTGCCAGCAGCTCCCGGGACAGCTCAACCCTCCACTTT.

This clone is a singleton in its sample. V gene TRBV15 combines with J gene TRBJ2-3; D possibly corresponds to TRBD1 (5 bases). This CDR3 has 13 residues. The germline V gene encodes CDR1 LNHNV and CDR2 YYDKDF (reference sequence). The V end was cut by 8 bases, the J end by 2 bases, with 11 bases between. The CDR3 sequence is CATRLGLTDTQYF. The CDR3 region has the DNA TGTGCCACCCGATTGGGGCTCACAGATACGCAGTATTTT. Using reference TRBV15 and TRBJ2-3 for the parts outside the CDR3, the full variable domain is DAMVIQNPRYQVTQFGKPVTLSCSQTLNHNVMYWYQQKSSQAPKLLFHYYDKDFNNEADTPDNFQSRRPNTSFCFLDIRSPGLGDTAMYLCATRLGLTDTQYFGPGTRLTVL.

The chain links TRBV28 to TRBJ2-7; TRBD2 might be the D (6 bases). The CDR3 has 14 amino acids. V was pared by 8 bases and J by 7 bases, with 21 bases between. Germline CDR1 reads MDHEN; CDR2 reads SYDVKM. CDR3 residues: CASLLSGASGEQYF. The CDR3, as DNA: TGTGCCAGCCTCTTGTCGGGAGCTTCAGGGGAGCAGTACTTC.